The 30 T cell receptor beta chains below come from one sample, sequenced in a study of blood T cell repertoires in COVID-19. The assay was immunoSEQ multiplex PCR, and TCRdb's table has in-frame clones only and misses some. Of under 250,000 clones detected, roughly nine tenths appear once; the ten largest clones hold 3.5% to 4%. Material: PBMCs or T cells enriched from blood (not recorded which). These receptors all stem from a woman aged 25 to 39 with acute COVID-19.

Only one count was recorded for this clone. The chain uses TRBV3-1 (or the pseudogene TRBV3-2) and TRBJ2-1, with 13 bases fitting TRBD2. The germline CDR1 and CDR2 sequences are LGHDT and YNNKEL (reference sequence). The V gene end was trimmed by 2 bases and the J gene end by 2 bases; junction bases not matched to a gene: 9. This CDR3 contains 19 residues. The CDR3 here is CASSQRTSGGPETYNEQFF. CDR3 coding DNA: TGTGCCAGCAGCCAAAGGACTAGCGGGGGACCCGAAACCTACAATGAGCAGTTCTTC.

In DNA, the CDR3 is TGTGCCAGCAGCGTTGGGACTAGCGGTTCTAGGGAGCAGTACTTC. Amino acid sequence: CASSVGTSGSREQYF. The rearrangement uses TRBV9 and TRBJ2-7; 11 nucleotides match TRBD2. This CDR3 is built from 15 residues. Trimming at V came to 2 bases and at J to 7 bases, leaving 8 bases not matched to a gene. Germline CDR1 SGDLS, CDR2 YYNGEE.

The chain combines TRBV6-5 with TRBJ1-1, with unresolved D. Trimming removed 0 bases at V and 5 bases at J, with 16 bases between. CDR1 MNHEY and CDR2 SVGAGI come from the germline V gene. There are 16 residues in the CDR3. The CDR3 DNA reads as TGTGCCAGCAGTTACTCCTTGTGGTCCGGCGGGACTGAAGCTTTCTTT. This sequence encodes CASSYSLWSGGTEAFF.

The chain has TRBV12-5 and TRBJ2-3; D gene ambiguous. This CDR3 comprises 11 residues. The germline gives CDR1 LGHNT, CDR2 FRNRAP. V was clipped by 6 bases and J by 6 bases, with 7 bases between them. The CDR3 here is CASGPVDTQYF. The CDR3 bases are TGTGCTAGTGGCCCGGTGGATACGCAGTATTTT. The full variable domain, in which reference TRBV12-5 and TRBJ2-3 provide the parts outside the CDR3, is DARVTQTPRHKVTEMGQEVTMRCQPILGHNTVFWYRQTMMQGLELLAYFRNRAPLDDSGMPKDRFSAEMPDATLATLKIQPSEPRDSAVYFCASGPVDTQYFGPGTRLTVL.

The J gene is TRBJ1-2, the V gene TRBV29-1; D might be TRBD1 (5 bases). This CDR3 is 14 amino acids long. V was pared by 4 bases and J by 2 bases, with 14 bases between. Germline CDR1 and CDR2: SQVTM and ANQGSEA. Here the CDR3 reads CSVGGGDENYGYTF. In DNA, the CDR3 is TGCAGCGTTGGAGGAGGGGACGAAAACTATGGCTACACCTTC.

This clone was counted a few times. The chain links TRBV7-9 to TRBJ2-7, with no clear D. CDR1 SEHNR and CDR2 FQNEAQ come from the germline V gene (reference sequence). The V end lost 11 bases, the J end lost 0 bases, and 14 bases lay between the germline ends. The CDR3 has 13 amino acids. The CDR3: CAVGRPSSYEQYF. The CDR3 nucleotides read TGTGCCGTTGGGCGTCCGAGCTCCTACGAGCAGTACTTC.

The gene calls are TRBV18 and TRBJ1-2, with a possible D match to TRBD1 (6 bases). Trimming took 4 bases from V and 0 from J, leaving 18 bases between them. This CDR3 spans 17 amino acids. Germline V gene lookup returns CDR1 KGHSH and CDR2 LQKENI. CDR3 loop: CASSQDPGTPANYGYTF. Here the CDR3 DNA reads TGTGCCAGCTCACAGGACCCCGGGACACCGGCTAACTATGGCTACACCTTC.

This sequence joins TRBV11-2 and TRBJ1-1, with D maybe TRBD1 (5 bases). This CDR3 region has 14 residues. Trimming shortened V by 5 bases and J by 1 base, and 11 bases separated the two germline ends. The V gene's germline CDR1 is SGHAT and CDR2 FQNNGV. CDR3 in amino acids: CASSPWGRNTEAFF. The CDR3 DNA is TGTGCCAGCAGCCCGTGGGGCCGGAACACTGAAGCTTTCTTT.

The chain uses TRBV11-2 and TRBJ1-2; D may be TRBD1 (6 bases). The CDR3 covers 16 residues. Between the trimmed V and J ends, which lost 4 bases and 0 bases, there was a span of 15 bases. Germline lookup yields CDR1 SGHAT and CDR2 FQNNGV. The CDR3 sequence: CASSYGQKPSNYGYTF. CDR3 in DNA: TGTGCCAGCAGCTACGGACAGAAACCCTCTAACTATGGCTACACCTTC. Together with reference TRBV11-2 and TRBJ1-2, the CDR3 gives the full variable domain: EAGVAQSPRYKIIEKRQSVAFWCNPISGHATLYWYQQILGQGPKLLIQFQNNGVVDDSQLPKDRFSAERLKGVDSTLKIQPAKLEDSAVYLCASSYGQKPSNYGYTFGSGTRLTVV.

This sequence joins TRBV5-1 and TRBJ2-3; 10 bases map to TRBD2. V was clipped by 0 bases and J by 2 bases; unmatched bases: 6. This CDR3 has 17 amino acids. CDR1 and CDR2 from the germline V gene are SGHRS and YFSETQ. The CDR3 bases are TGCGCCAGCAGCTTGGAGGTAGCGGGGGGACTCACAGATACGCAGTATTTT. Protein product: CASSLEVAGGLTDTQYF.

This clone has only one observation. The chain couples TRBV5-1 to TRBJ2-1; weak D call: TRBD2 (5 bases). This CDR3 region has 16 residues. Germline V lookup: CDR1 SGHRS, CDR2 YFSETQ. The ends were cut back, 0 bases at V and 1 base at J, with 11 bases in the middle. As DNA, the CDR3 is TGCGCCAGCAGCTTGGCCGTCACGGGGTCCTACAATGAGCAGTTCTTC. It yields the protein CASSLAVTGSYNEQFF. Full variable domain (missing parts from reference TRBV5-1 and TRBJ2-1): KAGVTQTPRYLIKTRGQQVTLSCSPISGHRSVSWYQQTPGQGLQFLFEYFSETQRNKGNFPGRFSGRQFSNSRSEMNVSTLELGDSALYLCASSLAVTGSYNEQFFGPGTRLTVL.

The V call is TRBV14, the J call TRBJ1-1, with 10 bases aligning to TRBD1. Germline V gene data show CDR1 as SGHDN and CDR2 as FVKESK. With V trimmed by 4 bases and J by 2 bases, 4 bases remained unmatched. The CDR3 loop spans 15 amino acids. The CDR3 loop reads CASSRQTGGNTEAFF. CDR3 sequence (DNA): TGTGCCAGCAGCCGACAGACAGGGGGCAACACTGAAGCTTTCTTT.

V usage is TRBV7-2 and J usage is TRBJ2-3; 11 bases are shared with TRBD2. The germline V gene encodes CDR1 SGHTA and CDR2 FQGNSA. After removal of 3 bases from V and 2 bases from J, the junction contained 4 bases not matched to a gene. The CDR3 loop spans 16 amino acids. CDR3 sequence reads: CASSFPTSGNTDTQYF. In DNA form, the CDR3 reads TGTGCCAGCAGCTTCCCGACTAGCGGGAACACAGATACGCAGTATTTT. The full variable domain, its missing parts supplied by reference TRBV7-2 and TRBJ2-3, is GAGVSQSPSNKVTEKGKDVELRCDPISGHTALYWYRQSLGQGLEFLIYFQGNSAPDKSGLPSDRFSAERTGGSVSTLTIQRTQQEDSAVYLCASSFPTSGNTDTQYFGPGTRLTVL.

This rearrangement joins TRBV6-5 to TRBJ1-2; weak D call: TRBD1 (5 bases). The V end was cut by 6 bases, the J end by 4 bases, with 9 bases between. CDR3 size: 12 residues. Germline loops: CDR1 MNHEY, CDR2 SVGAGI. The CDR3 coding sequence is TGTGCCAGCAGGTACGGGGCCTATGGCTACACCTTC. As protein: CASRYGAYGYTF.

In this sample, this clone turned up once. This chain joins TRBV2 and TRBJ2-1; TRBD1 agrees at 8 bases. V dropped 7 bases and J dropped 2; count of bases not matched to a gene: 13. CDR1 is SNHLY, CDR2 FYNNEI, per germline. This CDR3 spans 17 amino acids. The CDR3 here is CASIPRVDRAAYNEQFF. The CDR3 nucleotides read TGTGCCAGCATCCCTCGAGTGGACAGGGCCGCCTACAATGAGCAGTTCTTC.

CDR3 protein: CASSQERTGWNTEAFF. In nucleotides, the CDR3 is TGTGCCAGCAGCCAAGAAAGAACAGGGTGGAACACTGAAGCTTTCTTT. This rearrangement joins TRBV14 to TRBJ1-1; weak D call: TRBD1 (6 bases). The CDR3 is 16 residues long. V gave up 0 bases and J gave up 1 base, with 12 bases separating them. Germline V gives CDR1 SGHDN, CDR2 FVKESK. The complete variable domain, with remaining parts taken from reference TRBV14 and TRBJ1-1, reads EAGVTQFPSHSVIEKGQTVTLRCDPISGHDNLYWYRRVMGKEIKFLLHFVKESKQDESGMPNNRFLAERTGGTYSTLKVQPAELEDSGVYFCASSQERTGWNTEAFFGQGTRLTVV.

This clone has just a few counts. V and J are TRBV7-3 and TRBJ1-2, with 11 bases identical to TRBD1. This CDR3 has 17 amino acids. Germline CDR1 SGHTA, CDR2 FQGTGA. Losses at the gene ends were 5 bases for V and 8 bases for J; bases not matched to a gene: 16. For the CDR3, the DNA is TGTGCCAGCAGCCTCCAAGGACAGGGGGCTTATTCGGGAGGCTACACCTTC. Amino acid sequence: CASSLQGQGAYSGGYTF.

The rearrangement uses TRBV16 and TRBJ1-1; the D is unclear. CDR1 is KGHSY, CDR2 FQNENV, per germline. Trimming cost V 1 base and J 3 bases, with 9 bases left between them. The length of the CDR3 is 14 residues. This CDR3 reads CASSQFKGDTEAFF. CDR3 sequence (DNA): TGTGCCAGCAGCCAATTTAAGGGAGACACTGAAGCTTTCTTT.

This clone appeared once. This CDR3 reads CATSRDRVLYGYTF. The DNA for the CDR3 is TGTGCCACCAGCAGAGACAGGGTACTGTACGGCTACACCTTC. The chain has TRBV15 and TRBJ1-2; the D gene is possibly TRBD1 (5 bases). The V gene lost 0 bases and the J gene lost 8 bases, with 13 bases spanning the gap. Germline CDR1 is LNHNV and CDR2 is YYDKDF (reference sequence). This CDR3 comprises 14 residues. The entire variable domain, with the rest obtained from reference TRBV15 and TRBJ1-2, is as follows: DAMVIQNPRYQVTQFGKPVTLSCSQTLNHNVMYWYQQKSSQAPKLLFHYYDKDFNNEADTPDNFQSRRPNTSFCFLDIRSPGLGDTAMYLCATSRDRVLYGYTFGSGTRLTVV.

J is TRBJ2-5 and V is TRBV7-8; D is possibly TRBD2 (6 bases). CDR3 length: 14 amino acids. Germline values: CDR1 SGHVS, CDR2 FQNEAQ. Trimming removed 4 bases at V and 1 base at J, with 10 bases between. The CDR3 reads CASSSLLAQETQYF. CDR3 sequence (DNA): TGTGCCAGCAGCTCGTTACTAGCCCAAGAGACCCAGTACTTC.

J is TRBJ1-3 and V is TRBV6-5; D is ambiguous. Germline lookup yields CDR1 MNHEY and CDR2 SVGAGI. CDR3 length: 14 residues. The V end lost 7 bases, the J end lost 0 bases, and 10 bases lay between the germline ends. The CDR3 sequence: CASMRLTSGNTIYF. CDR3 nucleotide sequence: TGTGCCAGCATGAGGCTGACCTCTGGAAACACCATATATTTT.

The rearrangement links TRBV19 to TRBJ2-1; 7 nucleotides agree with TRBD2. Trimming cost V 6 bases and J 7 bases; bases outside gene matches: 6. Germline values: CDR1 LNHDA, CDR2 SQIVND (reference sequence). The CDR3 has 13 amino acids. The CDR3 DNA sequence: TGTGCCAGTAGCAGCGGGGCAGGGAATGAGCAGTTCTTC. Translated: CASSSGAGNEQFF.

The chain combines TRBV2 with TRBJ2-7, with a weak D call TRBD1 (6 bases). This CDR3 is built from 12 residues. Trimming pared 6 bases from V and 3 bases from J, leaving 9 bases between. Germline values: CDR1 SNHLY, CDR2 FYNNEI. The CDR3 DNA follows: TGTGCCAGCAGCGGGGACATCTACGAGCAGTACTTC. This encodes CASSGDIYEQYF.

This clone appeared a single time. V usage is TRBV7-9 and J usage is TRBJ1-2, with 9 bases lining up with TRBD1. The CDR3 is made up of 14 amino acids. V dropped 4 bases and J dropped 6; count of bases not matched to a gene: 6. In germline, CDR1 is SEHNR, CDR2 FQNEAQ (reference sequence). The CDR3 bases are TGTGCCAGCAGCTCCCCTACAGGGGGCCATGGCTACACCTTC. Protein product: CASSSPTGGHGYTF.

This clone was observed a single time. V usage is TRBV24-1 and J usage is TRBJ1-4; TRBD1 agrees at 8 bases. Losses at the gene ends were 6 bases for V and 0 bases for J; bases not matched to a gene: 11. This CDR3 has 18 amino acids. Per the germline V gene, CDR1 is KGHDR and CDR2 is SFDVKD. The CDR3, as DNA: TGTGCCACCAGTTCTCACCGGGACAGGAATGCAACTAATGAAAAACTGTTTTTT. Translated: CATSSHRDRNATNEKLFF.

The genes are TRBV10-3 and TRBJ1-2, with 9 bases matching TRBD1. Germline CDR1 is ENHRY and CDR2 is SYGVKD. This CDR3 region has 13 residues. Losses at the gene ends were 6 bases for V and 8 bases for J; bases not matched to a gene: 7. Here the CDR3 DNA reads TGTGCCATCAGGGGGACAGGGTCCGGGGGCTACACCTTC. It encodes CAIRGTGSGGYTF.

The J gene is TRBJ2-3, the V gene TRBV2; tentatively, D is TRBD2 (7 bases). Trimming removed 6 bases from V and 1 base from J, with 14 bases in between. The CDR3 extends over 15 amino acids. The germline V gene has CDR1 SNHLY and CDR2 FYNNEI. The CDR3 DNA follows: TGTGCCAGCAGCTCTAAGGGGGGGCGCACAGATACGCAGTATTTT. It is translated as CASSSKGGRTDTQYF.

The genes are TRBV5-1 and TRBJ1-6; 8 bases agree with TRBD1. The CDR3 extends over 15 amino acids. Germline lookup yields CDR1 SGHRS and CDR2 YFSETQ. The V and J ends lost 4 bases and 7 bases, in that order; junction bases with no gene match: 7. The CDR3: CASSTPQGDNSPLHF. The DNA of the CDR3 is TGCGCCAGCAGCACCCCACAGGGGGACAATTCACCCCTCCACTTT.

The CDR3 DNA reads TGTGCCAGCAGTCCCCGCCGGTTGTCTGAAGCTTTCTTT. Residues: CASSPRRLSEAFF. The chain uses TRBV6-5 and TRBJ1-1, with no clear D. Per germline, CDR1 MNHEY and CDR2 SVGAGI. Trimming removed 5 bases at V and 6 bases at J, with 13 bases between. There are 13 residues in the CDR3.

V gene TRBV18 combines with J gene TRBJ2-2; D is undetermined. The CDR3 has 12 amino acids. The germline V and J ends were trimmed by 3 bases and 6 bases, with 5 bases remaining between them. Germline-derived CDR1 and CDR2 are KGHSH and LQKENI. The CDR3 DNA follows: TGTGCCAGCTCACCGAGGTCCGGGGAGCTGTTTTTT. Amino acids: CASSPRSGELFF. Filled out from reference TRBV18 and TRBJ2-2, the complete variable domain reads NAGVMQNPRHLVRRRGQEARLRCSPMKGHSHVYWYRQLPEEGLKFMVYLQKENIIDESGMPKERFSAEFPKEGPSILRIQQVVRGDSAAYFCASSPRSGELFFGEGSRLTVL.